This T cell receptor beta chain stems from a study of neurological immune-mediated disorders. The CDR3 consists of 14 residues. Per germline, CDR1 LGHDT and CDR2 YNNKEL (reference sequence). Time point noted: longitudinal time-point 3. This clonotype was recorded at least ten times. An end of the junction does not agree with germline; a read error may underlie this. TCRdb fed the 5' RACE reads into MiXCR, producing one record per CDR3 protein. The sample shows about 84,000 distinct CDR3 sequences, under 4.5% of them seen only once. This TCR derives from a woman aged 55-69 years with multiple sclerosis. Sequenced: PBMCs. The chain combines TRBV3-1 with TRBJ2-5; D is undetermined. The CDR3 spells CASSQERTQGTQYF. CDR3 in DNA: TGTGCCAGCAGCCAAGAACGGACCCAAGGGACCCAGTACTTC.